This entry concerns a single T cell receptor beta chain. This specimen belongs to a study of blood T cell repertoires in COVID-19. Authors' analysis steps: The assay estimated nucleated cells by amplifying reference gene primers. Sequenced by immunoSEQ multiplex PCR; TCRdb stores in-frame clones only, minus some. V and J calls plus clone size are reproduced from that table; the DNA served to infer D and trimming. The data show approximately 75,000 clones, around 78% seen once. Germline CDR1 SGDLS, CDR2 YYNGEE. The CDR3 contains 13 residues. Between the trimmed V and J ends, which lost 0 bases and 7 bases, there was a span of 10 bases.

This TCR derives from a woman aged 80 or older with acute or convalescent COVID-19. This chain links TRBV9 with TRBJ1-2; D possibly corresponds to TRBD1 (5 bases). The sequenced sample consisted of peripheral blood. Here the CDR3 DNA reads TGTGCCAGCAGCGTAGGACAGTGGGGTGGCTACACCTTC. Its translation: CASSVGQWGGYTF.